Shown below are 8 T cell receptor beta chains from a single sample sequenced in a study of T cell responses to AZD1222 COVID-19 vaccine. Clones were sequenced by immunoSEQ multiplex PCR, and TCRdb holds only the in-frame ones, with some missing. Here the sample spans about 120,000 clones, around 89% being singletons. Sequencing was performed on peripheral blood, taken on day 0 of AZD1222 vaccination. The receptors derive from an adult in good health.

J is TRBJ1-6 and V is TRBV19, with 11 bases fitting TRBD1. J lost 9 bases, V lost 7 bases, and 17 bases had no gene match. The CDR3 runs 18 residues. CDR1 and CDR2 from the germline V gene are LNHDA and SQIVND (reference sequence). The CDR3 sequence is CASTTAAGQGAFGSPLHF. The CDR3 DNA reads TGTGCCAGTACCACAGCCGCAGGACAGGGGGCGTTTGGTTCACCCCTCCACTTT. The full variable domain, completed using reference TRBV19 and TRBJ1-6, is DGGITQSPKYLFRKEGQNVTLSCEQNLNHDAMYWYRQDPGQGLRLIYYSQIVNDFQKGDIAEGYSVSREKKESFPLTVTSAQKNPTAFYLCASTTAAGQGAFGSPLHFGNGTRLTVT.

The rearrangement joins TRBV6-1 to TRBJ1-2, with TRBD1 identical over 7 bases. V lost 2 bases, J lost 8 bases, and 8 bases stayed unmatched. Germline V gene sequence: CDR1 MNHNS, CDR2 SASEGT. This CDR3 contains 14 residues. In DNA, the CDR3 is TGTGCCAGCAGTGAAAGTAGGGGGCGGGGCGGCTACACCTTC. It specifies CASSESRGRGGYTF.

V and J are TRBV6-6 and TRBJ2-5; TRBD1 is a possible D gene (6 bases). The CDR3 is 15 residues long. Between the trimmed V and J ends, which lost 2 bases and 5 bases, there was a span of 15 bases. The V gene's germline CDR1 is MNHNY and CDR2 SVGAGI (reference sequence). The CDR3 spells CASSYPGQRRETQYF. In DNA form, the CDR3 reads TGTGCCAGCAGTTACCCCGGACAGCGTAGGGAGACCCAGTACTTC.

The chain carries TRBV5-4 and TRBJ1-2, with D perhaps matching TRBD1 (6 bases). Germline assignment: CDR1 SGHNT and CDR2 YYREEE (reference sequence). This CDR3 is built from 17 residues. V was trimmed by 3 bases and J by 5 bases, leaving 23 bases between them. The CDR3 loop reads CASSSDLGAGSLYGYTF. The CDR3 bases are TGTGCCAGCAGCTCGGATCTGGGGGCCGGTTCCCTGTATGGCTACACCTTC.

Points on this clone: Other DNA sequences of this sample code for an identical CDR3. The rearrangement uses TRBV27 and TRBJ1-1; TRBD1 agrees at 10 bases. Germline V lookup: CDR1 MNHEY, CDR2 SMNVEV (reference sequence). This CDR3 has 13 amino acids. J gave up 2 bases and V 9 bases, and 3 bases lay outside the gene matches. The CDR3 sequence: CASRTGGNTEAFF. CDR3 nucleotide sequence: TGTGCCAGTCGGACAGGGGGTAACACTGAAGCTTTCTTT.

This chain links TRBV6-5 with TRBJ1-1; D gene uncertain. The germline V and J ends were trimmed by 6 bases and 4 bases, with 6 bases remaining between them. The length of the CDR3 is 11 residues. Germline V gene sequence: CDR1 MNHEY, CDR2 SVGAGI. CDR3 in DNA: TGTGCCAGCAGCCTTGGCACTGAAGCTTTCTTT. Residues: CASSLGTEAFF.

CDR3 sequence (DNA): TGTGCCAGCAGCGTGTTTAGTGGACAGGATAGGGAGACCCAGTACTTC. It encodes CASSVFSGQDRETQYF. V gene TRBV9 combines with J gene TRBJ2-5; 7 nucleotides line up with TRBD1. The V and J ends lost 2 bases and 5 bases, in that order; junction bases with no gene match: 12. Per the germline V gene, CDR1 is SGDLS and CDR2 is YYNGEE. The CDR3 consists of 16 residues.

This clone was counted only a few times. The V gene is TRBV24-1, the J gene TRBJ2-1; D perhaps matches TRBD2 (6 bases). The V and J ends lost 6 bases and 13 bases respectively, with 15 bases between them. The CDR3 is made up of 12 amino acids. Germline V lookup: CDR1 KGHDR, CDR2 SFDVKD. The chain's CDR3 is CATSSRGTLQFF. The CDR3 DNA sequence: TGTGCCACCAGTAGTCGCGGGACCCTACAGTTCTTC.